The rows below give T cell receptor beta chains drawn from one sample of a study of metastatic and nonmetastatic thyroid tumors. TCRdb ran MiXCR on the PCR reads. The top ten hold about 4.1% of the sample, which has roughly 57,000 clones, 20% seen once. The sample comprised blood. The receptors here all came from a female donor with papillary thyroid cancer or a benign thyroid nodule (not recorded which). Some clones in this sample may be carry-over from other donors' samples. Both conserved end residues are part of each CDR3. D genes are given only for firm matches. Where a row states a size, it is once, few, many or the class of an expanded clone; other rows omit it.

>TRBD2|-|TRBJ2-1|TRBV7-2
TGTGCAAGCAGCACCGAGATAGCGGGGAACAATGAGCAGTTCTTC
CASSTEIAGNNEQFF
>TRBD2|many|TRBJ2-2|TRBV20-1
TGCAGTGCGATCGATACTAGCGGGAGGGGACGGGCCGGGGAGCTGTTTTTT
CSAIDTSGRGRAGELFF
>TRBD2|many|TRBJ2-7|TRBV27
TGTGCCAGCAGTGGGACTAATCACGAGCAGTACTTC
CASSGTNHEQYF
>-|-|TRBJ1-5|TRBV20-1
TGCAGTGCTGGGACCCATAGCAATCAGCCCCAGCATTTT
CSAGTHSNQPQHF
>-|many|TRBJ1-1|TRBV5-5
TGTGCCAGCAGCTTTCAACCGGGGATGAACACTGAAGCTTTCTTT
CASSFQPGMNTEAFF
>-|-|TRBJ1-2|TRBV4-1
TGCGCCAGCAGCCAAGTGGAGGGGCCCCTATATGGCTACACCTTC
CASSQVEGPLYGYTF
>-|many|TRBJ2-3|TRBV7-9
TGTGCCGCCCTAACCTCGGGCACAGATACGCAGTATTTT
CAALTSGTDTQYF
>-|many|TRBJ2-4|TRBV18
TGTGCCAGCTCACCACCCGGCAGGGAGGACATTCAGTACTTC
CASSPPGREDIQYF
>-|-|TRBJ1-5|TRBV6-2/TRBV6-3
TGTGCCAGCAGGACACGAGATAGCAATCAGCCCCAGCATTTT
CASRTRDSNQPQHF
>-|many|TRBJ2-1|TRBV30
TGTGCCTGGAGGACGAGTCGTTTCAATGAGCAGTTCTTC
CAWRTSRFNEQFF
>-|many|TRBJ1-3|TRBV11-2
TGTGCCAGCAGCTTAGGACAGCGAAACACCATATATTTT
CASSLGQRNTIYF
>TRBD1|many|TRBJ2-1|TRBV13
TGTGCCAGCAGCTGGGGGACAGGTGCTGAGCAGTTCTTC
CASSWGTGAEQFF
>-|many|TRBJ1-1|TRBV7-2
TGTGCCAGCAGCTTACAAGGACCGAACACTGAAGCTTTCTTT
CASSLQGPNTEAFF